The T cell receptor beta chain under discussion was sequenced for a study of early T cells in non-severe SARS-CoV-2 infection. At the level of the study: The study sequenced bulk RNA from unsorted whole blood, with chains unpaired.

This clonotype was observed at least ten times. The antigen is unknown. The CDR3 spans 14 residues. Per germline, CDR1 PRHDT and CDR2 FYEKMQ (reference sequence). Losses at the gene ends were 5 bases for V and 0 bases for J; bases not matched to a gene: 1. Each cDNA molecule carried a unique molecular identifier. In TCRdb, the 5' RACE reads were re-called with MiXCR into one record per CDR3 protein. The sample records some 91,000 distinct CDR3 sequences, 9.5% to 11% being singletons. Study results and caveats: The VDJdb matching leaned toward anti-spike CD8 responses and overlooked private and CD4 specificities.

The material sequenced was whole blood, taken at baseline. This chain uses TRBV13 with TRBJ2-7; 10 bases align to TRBD2. The origin of this receptor is an adult who was a healthcare worker with PCR-confirmed SARS-CoV-2 infection or an uninfected control (not recorded which). This CDR3 is CASSPSGSSYEQYF. Written as DNA, the CDR3 is TGTGCCAGCAGCCCTAGCGGGAGCTCCTACGAGCAGTACTTC.